This T cell receptor beta chain was obtained from a study of cytomegalovirus exposure and HLA in healthy donors. Study in general: Drawn from HLA-typed donors, 65 million to 100 million unique TCRs were held in an early data release. Study-level findings and limits: CMV serostatus alone was available as immune exposure information. Earlier analysis yielded a pattern in which most TCR beta V segments were productive about 87% or about 30% of the time.

Trimming pared 4 bases from V and 0 bases from J, leaving 11 bases between. CDR3 length equals 15 residues. The V gene's germline CDR1 is SGHNT and CDR2 YYREEE (reference sequence). Of note for this clone: As yet, its antigen is unknown.

Primers included in the PCR were 60 Vbeta and 13 Jbeta primers. Assay used: immunoSEQ multiplex PCR; TCRdb lists only in-frame clones, some missing. The data show about 91,000 clones, around 64% seen once. Donors showed nominal health when sampled, although they likely had unrecorded immune exposures. This chain links TRBV5-4 with TRBJ1-3, with D tentatively TRBD1 (6 bases). The TCR comes from a human donor in good health. The sample taken for sequencing was PBMCs. The CDR3 region has the DNA TGTGCCAGCAGCATCGACAGGACCTCTGGAAACACCATATATTTT. Amino acids: CASSIDRTSGNTIYF.